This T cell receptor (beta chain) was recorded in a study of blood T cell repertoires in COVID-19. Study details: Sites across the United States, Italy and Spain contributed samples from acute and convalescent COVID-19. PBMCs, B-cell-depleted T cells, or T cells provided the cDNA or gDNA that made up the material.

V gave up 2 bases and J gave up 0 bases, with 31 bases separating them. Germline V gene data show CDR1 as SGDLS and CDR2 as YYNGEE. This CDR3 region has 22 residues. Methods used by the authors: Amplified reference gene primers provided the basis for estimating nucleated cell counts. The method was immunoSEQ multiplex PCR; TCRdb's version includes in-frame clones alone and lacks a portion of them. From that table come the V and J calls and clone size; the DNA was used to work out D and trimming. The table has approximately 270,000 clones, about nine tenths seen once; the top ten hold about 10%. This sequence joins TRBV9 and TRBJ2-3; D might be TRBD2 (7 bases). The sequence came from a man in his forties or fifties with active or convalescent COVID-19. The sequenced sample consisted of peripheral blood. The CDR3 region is CASSVRGPTPGGPGLSTDTQYF. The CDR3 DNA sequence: TGTGCCAGCAGCGTGCGGGGGCCAACTCCCGGGGGCCCCGGATTAAGCACAGATACGCAGTATTTT.